This T cell receptor beta chain was captured in a study of shared clonotypes between healthy human individuals. Selected positively for CCR7 and CD45RO-negative, naive CD8 cells excluded terminally differentiated effector memory CD45RA+ cells. Using immunoSEQ multiplex PCR, the repertoire was profiled, and TCRdb retains in-frame clones only, with some absent. The table lists approximately 2,200,000 clones, approximately 94% of them singletons, with 1.5% to 2% in the top ten. In germline, CDR1 is SGDLS, CDR2 YYNGEE. This CDR3 has 17 amino acids. Trimming removed 2 bases from V and 0 bases from J, with 16 bases in between. Findings of the study overall: Estimated richness was generally greater in naive than memory subsets. Donors were few, which limited the genetic and exposure-history diversity represented. Despite large depth, rarefaction showed incomplete sorted-subset sequencing. Sequencing depth was predicted to influence how clonotypes are shared among donors.

Remarks on this clone: Its antigen is unknown.

Specimen: naive CD8+ T cells from PBMCs. This chain uses TRBV9 with TRBJ2-3; possible D gene TRBD2, 6 bases. The TCR originated in a man aged 18 to 35 in good health. Some clones in this sample may be carry-over from other donors' samples. The CDR3 DNA reads as TGTGCCAGCAGCGTCCCTTCGCCAAGCGGGAGCACAGATACGCAGTATTTT. Its translation is CASSVPSPSGSTDTQYF. Complete variable domain (other parts from reference TRBV9 and TRBJ2-3): DSGVTQTPKHLITATGQRVTLRCSPRSGDLSVYWYQQSLDQGLQFLIQYYNGEERAKGNILERFSAQQFPDLHSELNLSSLELGDSALYFCASSVPSPSGSTDTQYFGPGTRLTVL.